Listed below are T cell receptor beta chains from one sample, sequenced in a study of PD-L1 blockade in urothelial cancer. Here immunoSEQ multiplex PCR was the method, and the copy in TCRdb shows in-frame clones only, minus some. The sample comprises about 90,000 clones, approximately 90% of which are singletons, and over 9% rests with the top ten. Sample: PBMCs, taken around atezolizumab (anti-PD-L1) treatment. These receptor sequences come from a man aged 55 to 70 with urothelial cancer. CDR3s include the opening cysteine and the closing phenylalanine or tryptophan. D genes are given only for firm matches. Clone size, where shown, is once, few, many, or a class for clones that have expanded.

TGTGCCAGCCCGCCGGGGACAGGGGCGATGAATGAGCAGTTCTTC	CASPPGTGAMNEQFF	TRBD1	NA	TRBV7-2	TRBJ2-1
TGTGCCAGCAGCTTCACAGGAAACACCGGGGAGCTGTTTTTT	CASSFTGNTGELFF	NA	once	TRBV11-3	TRBJ2-2
TGTGCCAGCAGCTACCCCCGGGACAGGACACTCCACAATGAGCAGTTCTTC	CASSYPRDRTLHNEQFF	TRBD1	NA	TRBV9	TRBJ2-1
TGTGCCACCAAACCAGGGGCTGGGCAGAACACCGGGGAGCTGTTTTTT	CATKPGAGQNTGELFF	NA	NA	TRBV2	TRBJ2-2
TGTGCCAGCAGCCCCTTACTAGCGTTATCCACAGATACGCAGTATTTT	CASSPLLALSTDTQYF	TRBD2	NA	TRBV7-2	TRBJ2-3
TGCGCCAGCGGCGCCTCAGAGGGGGCTAGCGAGACGGCCTTCCACGAGCAGTACTTC	CASGASEGASETAFHEQYF	NA	NA	TRBV23-1	TRBJ2-7
TGTGCCAGCTCACCCAGGGAATCGAGACCGCGCGATGGCTACACCTTC	CASSPRESRPRDGYTF	NA	NA	TRBV18	TRBJ1-2
TGTGCCAGCAGTGGGGCCGTCTCTGGAAACACCATATATTTT	CASSGAVSGNTIYF	NA	NA	TRBV2	TRBJ1-3
TGTGCCAGTAACTTCGGACTAGCGGGTAGTTCCTACAATGAGCAGTTCTTC	CASNFGLAGSSYNEQFF	TRBD2	NA	TRBV27	TRBJ2-1
TGTGCCAGCAGCTCCCCCCGGGACAGGGGTTCGGACACCATATATTTT	CASSSPRDRGSDTIYF	TRBD1	once	TRBV5-4	TRBJ1-3
TGTGCCAGCAGGCTCGATCCGGACAGGTTATACGAGCAGTACTTC	CASRLDPDRLYEQYF	TRBD1	NA	TRBV27	TRBJ2-7
TGTGCCAGCAGCTTAATAGCGGGAGCCACGGTTTCTGGGGCCAACGTCCTGACTTTC	CASSLIAGATVSGANVLTF	TRBD2	NA	TRBV7-3	TRBJ2-6
TGCGCCAGCAGTGGACGACAGGGGGCGCAGAACACTGAAGCTTTCTTT	CASSGRQGAQNTEAFF	TRBD1	NA	TRBV10-2	TRBJ1-1